Each of the 8 T cell receptor beta chains below was sequenced from the same sample in a study of cytomegalovirus exposure and HLA in healthy donors. PCR primers comprised 60 Vbeta and 13 Jbeta primers. Data came from immunoSEQ multiplex PCR; TCRdb stores just in-frame clones and leaves some out. The sample lists around 180,000 clones, around 80% occurring once. The sequenced material came from PBMCs. These receptors originate from a man younger than 35 in good health and CMV-seronegative.

V and J are TRBV2 and TRBJ1-2; D may be TRBD1 (6 bases). Trimming removed 3 bases from V and 3 bases from J, with 20 bases in between. The CDR3 is 17 amino acids. Germline V CDR1 and CDR2: SNHLY, FYNNEI. CDR3 in amino acids: CASSDPLWWGLYYGYTF. In DNA, the CDR3 is TGTGCCAGCAGTGACCCCCTTTGGTGGGGGCTCTACTATGGCTACACCTTC.

The V gene is TRBV18, the J gene TRBJ2-5, with D perhaps matching TRBD1 (6 bases). Germline V gene sequence: CDR1 KGHSH, CDR2 LQKENI. The V gene lost 3 bases and the J gene lost 5 bases, with 13 bases spanning the gap. This CDR3 contains 14 residues. The chain's CDR3 is CASSPPGVKETQYF. In nucleotides, the CDR3 is TGTGCCAGCTCACCTCCAGGGGTAAAGGAGACCCAGTACTTC.

This clone was found once. The V call is TRBV27, the J call TRBJ2-1; TRBD2 matches at 10 bases. With V trimmed by 0 bases and J by 10 bases, 3 bases remained unmatched. Germline V gene lookup returns CDR1 MNHEY and CDR2 SMNVEV (reference sequence). The CDR3 has 14 residues. The CDR3 DNA sequence: TGTGCCAGCAGTTTATCACTAGCGGGACGCGAGCAGTTCTTC. It specifies CASSLSLAGREQFF.

The genes are TRBV10-3 and TRBJ2-5; D gene ambiguous. V was clipped by 0 bases and J by 3 bases, with 11 bases between them. This CDR3 comprises 15 residues. Germline CDR1 ENHRY, CDR2 SYGVKD. CDR3 sequence reads: CAISESIRQKETQYF. The CDR3 nucleotides are TGTGCCATCAGTGAGTCTATCCGTCAGAAAGAGACCCAGTACTTC.

The J gene is TRBJ2-7, the V gene TRBV6-5; 9 positions agree with TRBD2. Per the germline V gene, CDR1 is MNHEY and CDR2 is SVGAGI. The J segment lost 7 bases and the V segment lost 2 bases, leaving 6 bases of the junction unmatched. CDR3 length equals 14 residues. The CDR3 sequence is CASSYGGRAEEQYF. DNA for the CDR3: TGTGCCAGCAGTTACGGCGGGAGGGCCGAGGAGCAGTACTTC.

The genes are TRBV7-6 and TRBJ2-2; 8 bases align to TRBD1. Germline assignment: CDR1 SGHVS and CDR2 FNYEAQ. V shed 4 bases, J shed 6 bases, and the junction held 7 bases outside the gene matches. The CDR3 spans 15 residues. The CDR3 sequence is CASSSLRGRAGELFF. The CDR3 nucleotides read TGTGCCAGCAGCTCCCTCAGGGGGCGGGCCGGGGAGCTGTTTTTT.

The V gene is TRBV4-1, the J gene TRBJ2-7; D might be TRBD1 (5 bases). Trimming pared 0 bases from V and 3 bases from J, leaving 18 bases between. Germline CDR1 reads MGHRA; CDR2 reads YSYEKL. The length of the CDR3 is 17 residues. CDR3 sequence reads: CASSQDSGRQGNYEQYF. CDR3 bases: TGCGCCAGCAGCCAAGATTCGGGTCGGCAGGGAAACTACGAGCAGTACTTC.

The chain has TRBV5-1 and TRBJ1-1; TRBD1 is a possible D gene (6 bases). Germline V gene data show CDR1 as SGHRS and CDR2 as YFSETQ. Trimming pared 4 bases from V and 6 bases from J, leaving 10 bases between. The CDR3 has 12 amino acids. The CDR3 DNA reads TGCGCCAGCAGCACCGAGGGGGCTGAAGCTTTCTTT. Residues: CASSTEGAEAFF. Full variable domain (rest looked up from reference TRBV5-1 and TRBJ1-1): KAGVTQTPRYLIKTRGQQVTLSCSPISGHRSVSWYQQTPGQGLQFLFEYFSETQRNKGNFPGRFSGRQFSNSRSEMNVSTLELGDSALYLCASSTEGAEAFFGQGTRLTVV.